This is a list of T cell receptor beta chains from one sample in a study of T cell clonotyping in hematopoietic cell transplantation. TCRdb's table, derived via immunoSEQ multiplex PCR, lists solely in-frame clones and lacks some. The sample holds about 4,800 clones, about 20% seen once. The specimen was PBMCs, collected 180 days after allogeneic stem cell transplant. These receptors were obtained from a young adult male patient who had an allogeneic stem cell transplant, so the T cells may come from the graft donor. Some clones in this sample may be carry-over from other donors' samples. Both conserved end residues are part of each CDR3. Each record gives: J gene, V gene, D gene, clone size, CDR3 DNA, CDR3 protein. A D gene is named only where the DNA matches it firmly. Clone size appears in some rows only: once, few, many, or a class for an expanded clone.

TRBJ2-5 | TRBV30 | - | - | TGTGCCTGGAGTGGATCCCCCGGGGGAGAGACCCAGTACTTC | CAWSGSPGGETQYF
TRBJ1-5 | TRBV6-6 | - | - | TGTGCCAGCAGTTACTCGGGTGGGCTAAGCAATCAGCCCCAGCATTTT | CASSYSGGLSNQPQHF
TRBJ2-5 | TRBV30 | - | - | TGTGCCTGGACAGGGGTTAGCGAGACCCAGTACTTC | CAWTGVSETQYF
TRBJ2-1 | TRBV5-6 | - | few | TGTGCCAGCAGCTTTGGGGATCGTTCCTACAATGAGCAGTTCTTC | CASSFGDRSYNEQFF
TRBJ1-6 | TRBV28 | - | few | TGTGCCAGCAGTTCCAGGAGTTCACCCCTCCACTTT | CASSSRSSPLHF
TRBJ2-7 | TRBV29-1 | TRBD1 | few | TGCAGCGTTGAGGGACAGTACGAGCAGTACTTC | CSVEGQYEQYF
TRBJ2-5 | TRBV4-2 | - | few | TGTGCCAGCAGCCAAGGGCGGCGCCAAGAGACCCAGTACTTC | CASSQGRRQETQYF
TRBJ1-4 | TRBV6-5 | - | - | TGTGCCAGCAGTCGACAGGAAGGTGAAAAACTGTTTTTT | CASSRQEGEKLFF
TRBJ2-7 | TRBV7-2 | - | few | TGTGCCAGCAGCCCGACGACCTACGAGCAGTACTTC | CASSPTTYEQYF
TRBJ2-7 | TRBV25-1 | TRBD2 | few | TGTGCCAGCAGTGAATTCAGCGGGAGCCCTTACGAGCAGTACTTC | CASSEFSGSPYEQYF
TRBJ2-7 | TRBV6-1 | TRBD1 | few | TGTGCCAGCAGCCCCGGGACAGCCTACGAGCAGTACTTC | CASSPGTAYEQYF
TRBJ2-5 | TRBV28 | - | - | TGTGCCAGCAGTTCCCCCGGGACTCCGGAATGGACCCAGTACTTC | CASSSPGTPEWTQYF
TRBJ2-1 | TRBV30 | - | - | TGTGCCTGGAGTGTCTGGGAACAGGTCAATGGGCAGTTCTTC | CAWSVWEQVNGQFF
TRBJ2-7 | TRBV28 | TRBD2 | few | TGTGCCAGCAGTTTCGGACTAGACTACGAGCAGTACTTC | CASSFGLDYEQYF
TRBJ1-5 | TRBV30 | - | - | TGTGCCTGGAGAGCCAGTCGCAATCAGCCCCAGCATTTT | CAWRASRNQPQHF
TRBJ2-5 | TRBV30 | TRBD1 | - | TGTGCCTGGAGTGCTGGGGGACAGGGTGTGAAGACCCAGTACTTC | CAWSAGGQGVKTQYF
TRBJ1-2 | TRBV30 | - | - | TGTGCCTGGAGCCCAGGGGAAGGCTACACCTTC | CAWSPGEGYTF
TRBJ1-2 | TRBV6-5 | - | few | TGTGCCAGCAGTTACGCCCGTAACTATGGCTACACCTTC | CASSYARNYGYTF
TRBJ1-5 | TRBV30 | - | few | TGTGCCTCCTCGGACGGGGGGCTGCAGCCCCAGCATTTT | CASSDGGLQPQHF
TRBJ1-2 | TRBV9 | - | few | TGTGCCAGCAGCCCCCACTACAGGGACTATGGCTACACCTTC | CASSPHYRDYGYTF
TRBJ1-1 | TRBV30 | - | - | TGTGCCTGGAGTGTAGGGCGGGCTGAAGCTTTCTTT | CAWSVGRAEAFF
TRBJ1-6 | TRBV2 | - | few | TGTGCCAGCAAGGGGGTGAATTCACCCCTCCACTTT | CASKGVNSPLHF
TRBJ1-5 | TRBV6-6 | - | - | TGTGCCAGCAGTTACACAGTTTTAGGTCAGCCCCAGCATTTT | CASSYTVLGQPQHF
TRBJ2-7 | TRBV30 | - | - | TGTGCCTGGAGGCAGCAGGCAGCAACTCGCGAGCAGTACTTC | CAWRQQAATREQYF
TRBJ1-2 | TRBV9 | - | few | TGTGCCAGCAGCGCAAACTCCGCCCCGGCTGGCTACACCTTC | CASSANSAPAGYTF
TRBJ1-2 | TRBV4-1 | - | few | TGCGCCAGCAGCCAAGAGTGGGGGGATGGCTACACCTTC | CASSQEWGDGYTF
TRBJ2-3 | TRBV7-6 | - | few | TGTGCCAGCAGCTTAAGGGCAGATACGCAGTATTTT | CASSLRADTQYF
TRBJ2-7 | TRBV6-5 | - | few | TGTGCCAGCAGTAAGAGGGACGGCTACGAGCAGTACTTC | CASSKRDGYEQYF
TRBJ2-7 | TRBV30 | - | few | TGTGCCTGGAGTAAAGCGGGACAGGTCTACGAGCAGTACTTC | CAWSKAGQVYEQYF
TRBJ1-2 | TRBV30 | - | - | TGTGCCTGGAGTGGGGGCTTCGGCTACACCTTC | CAWSGGFGYTF
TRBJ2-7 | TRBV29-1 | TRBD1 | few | TGCAGCGTTCGGGCAGGGGGCAACGAGCAGTACTTC | CSVRAGGNEQYF
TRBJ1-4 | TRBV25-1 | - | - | TGTGCCAGCAGTGCCCAGCGTGAAAAACTGTTTTTT | CASSAQREKLFF
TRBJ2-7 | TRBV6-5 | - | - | TGTGCCAGCAGTTACCGGAGATCCTACGAGCAGTACTTC | CASSYRRSYEQYF
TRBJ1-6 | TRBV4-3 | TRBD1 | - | TGCGCCAGCAGCCAAGACCGCGGACAGGGTTATAATTCACCCCTCCACTTT | CASSQDRGQGYNSPLHF
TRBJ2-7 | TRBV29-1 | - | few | TGCAGCGTTGCGTACGAGCAGTACTTC | CSVAYEQYF
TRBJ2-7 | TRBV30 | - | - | TGTGCCTTGGGAGGACACAACTCCTACGAGCAGTACTTC | CALGGHNSYEQYF
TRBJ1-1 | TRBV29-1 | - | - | TGCAGCGTTGACGCGCAGGGGAGCGCTTTCTTT | CSVDAQGSAFF
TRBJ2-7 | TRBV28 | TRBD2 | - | TGTGCCAGCAGCCCCCCTGGACTAGCGGGAACCTACGAGCAGTACTTC | CASSPPGLAGTYEQYF
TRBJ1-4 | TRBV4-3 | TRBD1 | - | TGCGCCAGCAGCCAGGCCCCGGACAGGGTTAGGGATGAAAAACTGTTTTTT | CASSQAPDRVRDEKLFF
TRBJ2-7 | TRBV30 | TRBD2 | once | TGTGCCTCGGGGGGACTCGCTCACTTC | CASGGLAHF
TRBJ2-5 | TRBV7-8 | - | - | TGTGCCAGCAGCGACCCTGGGTTGCCAGAGACCCAGTACTTC | CASSDPGLPETQYF
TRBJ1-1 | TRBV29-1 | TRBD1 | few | TGCAGCGTTGTGAACAGGGGGCAAGTGACTGAAGCTTTCTTT | CSVVNRGQVTEAFF
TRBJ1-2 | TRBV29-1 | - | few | TGCAGCGTTCCTAGCAGGAACTATGGCTACACCTTC | CSVPSRNYGYTF
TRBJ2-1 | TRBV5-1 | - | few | TGCGCCAGCAGCCAGGAGAGGACTATCAATGAGCAGTTCTTC | CASSQERTINEQFF
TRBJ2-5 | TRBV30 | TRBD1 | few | TGTGCCTGGGAAACAGGGGGCCAGACCCAGTACTTC | CAWETGGQTQYF
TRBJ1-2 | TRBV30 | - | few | TGTGCCTGGGGTACTGGATACTATGGCTACACCTTC | CAWGTGYYGYTF
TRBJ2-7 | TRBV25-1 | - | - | TGTGCCAGCAGTGATGGAGGGGCGGCTCTCCCCTACGAGCAGTACTTC | CASSDGGAALPYEQYF
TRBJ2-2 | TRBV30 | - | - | TGTGCCTGGAGGGGAGCGGGGAACACCGGGGAGCTGTTTTTT | CAWRGAGNTGELFF
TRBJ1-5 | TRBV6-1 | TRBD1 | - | TGTGCCAGCAGTGAGGGACAGGAGTTTCAGCCCCAGCATTTT | CASSEGQEFQPQHF
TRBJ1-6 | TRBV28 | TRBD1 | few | TGTGCCAGCAGGGACTTCGGGAGGGGGCCAGTTTCACCCCTCCACTTT | CASRDFGRGPVSPLHF
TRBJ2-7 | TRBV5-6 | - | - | TGTGCCAGCAGCTTTCTAGCAGATTCCTACGAGCAGTACTTC | CASSFLADSYEQYF
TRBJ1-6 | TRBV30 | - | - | TGTGCCTGGAGGCCCGATAATTCACCCCTCCACTTT | CAWRPDNSPLHF
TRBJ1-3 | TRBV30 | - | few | TGTGCCTGGAAGAAGGCTGGAAACACCATATATTTT | CAWKKAGNTIYF
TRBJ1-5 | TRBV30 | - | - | TGTGCCTGGAGTGGGGGGAGCGGTCAGCCCCAGCATTTT | CAWSGGSGQPQHF
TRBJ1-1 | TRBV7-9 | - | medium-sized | TGTGCCATCGTGACCGGTGGGAACACTGAAGCTTTCTTT | CAIVTGGNTEAFF
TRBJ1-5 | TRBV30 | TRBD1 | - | TGTGCCTGGAGTGGACAGGGCGGAAGCAATCAGCCCCAGCATTTT | CAWSGQGGSNQPQHF
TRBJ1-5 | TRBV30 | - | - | TGTGCCTGGAGTTCCACAGGGAATCAGCCCCAGCATTTT | CAWSSTGNQPQHF
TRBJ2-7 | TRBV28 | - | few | TGTGCCAGCAGTCCAGGACTCGGGCTAGCGCGATACGAGCAGTACTTC | CASSPGLGLARYEQYF